Each of the 5 T cell receptor beta chains below was sequenced from the same sample in a study of CD8 T cells in Susac syndrome. Roughly 0.45 to 1 ug RNA was reverse transcribed with random hexamers. TCRdb re-analysed the immunoSEQ multiplex PCR reads in MiXCR, keeping a single row per CDR3 protein. The sample carries 400,000 to 550,000 distinct CDR3 sequences, around 85% recorded once. Sequencing input: CD8+ T cells from PBMCs. The receptors stem from a human donor with multiple sclerosis.

This rearrangement joins TRBV12-3 or TRBV12-4 to TRBJ2-5; D might be TRBD1 (7 bases). CDR3 length: 16 residues. The V end was cut by 7 bases, the J end by 5 bases, with 23 bases between. The chain's CDR3 is CASTIGWRGLGETQYF. Here the CDR3 DNA reads TGTGCCAGCACTATAGGGTGGAGGGGGCTGGGGGAGACCCAGTACTTC.

V gene TRBV6-1 combines with J gene TRBJ1-1; D is possibly TRBD1 (5 bases). Germline V lookup: CDR1 MNHNS, CDR2 SASEGT. The CDR3 runs to 13 residues. V gave up 3 bases and J gave up 4 bases, with 9 bases separating them. DNA of the CDR3: TGTGCCAGCAGTGACAGGGAGTCCACTGAAGCTTTCTTT. Translation: CASSDRESTEAFF.

The chain recombines TRBV6-1 with TRBJ2-3; no definite D call. The V end lost 6 bases, the J end lost 2 bases, and 6 bases lay between the germline ends. The CDR3 covers 12 residues. Germline-derived CDR1 and CDR2 are MNHNS and SASEGT. CDR3 in amino acids: CASRKFTDTQYF. The CDR3 nucleotides are TGTGCCAGCAGAAAATTCACAGATACGCAGTATTTT.

This chain links TRBV6-2 or TRBV6-3 with TRBJ1-5; a possible D gene is TRBD1 (5 bases). The CDR3 is 15 amino acids. In germline, CDR1 is MNHEY, CDR2 SVGEGT. Trimming took off 6 bases at V and 7 bases at J, with 19 bases between the two ends. CDR3 in amino acids: CASSPLKGARQPQHF. For the CDR3, the DNA is TGTGCCAGCAGCCCTCTCAAAGGGGCACGGCAGCCCCAGCATTTT.

Concerning this clonotype itself: The germline gene is not matched at one end of the junction; a read error may be the cause. The rearrangement uses TRBV5-1 and TRBJ2-7; D unresolved. The CDR3 has 15 residues. The germline gives CDR1 SGHRS, CDR2 YFSETQ. The CDR3 DNA sequence: TGCGCCAGCGGCTTGGTTGCTGCGCCCAACTACGAGCAGTACTTC. Its protein is CASGLVAAPNYEQYF.